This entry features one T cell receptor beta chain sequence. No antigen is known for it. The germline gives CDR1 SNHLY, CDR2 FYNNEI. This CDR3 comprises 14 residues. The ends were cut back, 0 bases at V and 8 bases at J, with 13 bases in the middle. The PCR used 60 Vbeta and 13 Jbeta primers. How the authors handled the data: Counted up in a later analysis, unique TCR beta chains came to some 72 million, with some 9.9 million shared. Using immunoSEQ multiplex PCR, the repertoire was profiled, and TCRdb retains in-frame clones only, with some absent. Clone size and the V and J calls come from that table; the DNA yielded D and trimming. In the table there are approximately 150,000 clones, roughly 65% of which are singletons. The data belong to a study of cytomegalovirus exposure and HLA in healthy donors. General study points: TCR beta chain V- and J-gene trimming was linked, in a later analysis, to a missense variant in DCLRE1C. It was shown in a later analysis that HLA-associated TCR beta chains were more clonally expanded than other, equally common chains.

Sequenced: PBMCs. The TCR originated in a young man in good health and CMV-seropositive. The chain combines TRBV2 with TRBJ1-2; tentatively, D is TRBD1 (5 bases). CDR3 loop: CASSEALGQGGYTF. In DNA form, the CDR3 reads TGTGCCAGCAGTGAAGCGCTTGGGCAGGGAGGCTACACCTTC. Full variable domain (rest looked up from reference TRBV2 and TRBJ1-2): EPEVTQTPSHQVTQMGQEVILRCVPISNHLYFYWYRQILGQKVEFLVSFYNNEISEKSEIFDDQFSVERPDGSNFTLKIRSTKLEDSAMYFCASSEALGQGGYTFGSGTRLTVV.